The table lists the clone carrying this TCR beta chain with a count of one. Its antigen is not known. This record comes from a study of T cells in localized non-small cell lung cancer. Assay used: immunoSEQ multiplex PCR; TCRdb lists only in-frame clones, some missing. The table lists tens of thousands of clones, 92% of them singletons, with approximately 3.9% in the top ten. Study-wide findings and caveats: Multi-region tumor sequencing was not done, so intratumor heterogeneity could not be excluded. Maximal T cell clonality occurred in uninvolved adjacent lung, with tumor ranking below it.

The receptor was isolated from a woman aged 40-69 years with stage III lung adenocarcinoma. This specimen was peripheral blood mononuclear cells, taken before any cancer treatment.

CDR3 sequence (DNA): TGCGCCAGCAGCTTGGAGGAGGCCCAAACCGGTGAAGCTTTCTTT. Residues: CASSLEEAQTGEAFF. The rearrangement links TRBV5-1 to TRBJ1-1; D gene uncertain. The V gene's germline CDR1 is SGHRS and CDR2 YFSETQ. This CDR3 region has 15 residues. V lost 0 bases to trimming and J lost 7 bases, with 16 bases between them.